This T cell receptor (beta chain) was found in a study of T cell changes during pregnancy in multiple sclerosis. Measured with immunoSEQ multiplex PCR; TCRdb has only the in-frame clones, and not every one. The sample holds about 89,000 clones, 94% seen once. The CDR3 is made up of 16 amino acids. With 4 bases clipped from V and 1 base from J, the junction kept 9 bases outside the gene matches. Germline values: CDR1 SGHKS, CDR2 YYEKEE (reference sequence). V gene TRBV5-5 combines with J gene TRBJ2-7, with TRBD1 matching 9 bases. The receptor was derived from a female donor in good health, enrolled as a control in a pregnancy study. The sample in question was peripheral blood, obtained after pregnancy. The CDR3 DNA sequence: TGTGCCAGCAGCCCGTCCCGGGACAGGGCTTCCTACGAGCAGTACTTC. Translation gives CASSPSRDRASYEQYF.